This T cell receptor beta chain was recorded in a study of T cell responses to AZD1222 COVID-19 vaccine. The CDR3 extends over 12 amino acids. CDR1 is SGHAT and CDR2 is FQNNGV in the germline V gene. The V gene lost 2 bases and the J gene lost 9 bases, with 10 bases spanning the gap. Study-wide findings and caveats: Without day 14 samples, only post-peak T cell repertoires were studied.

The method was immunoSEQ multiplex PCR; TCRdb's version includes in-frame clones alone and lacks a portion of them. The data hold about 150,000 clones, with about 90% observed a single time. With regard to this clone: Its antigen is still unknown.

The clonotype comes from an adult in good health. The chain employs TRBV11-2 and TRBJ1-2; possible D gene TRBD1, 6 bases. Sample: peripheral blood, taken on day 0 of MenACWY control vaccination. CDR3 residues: CASSLQGISYTF. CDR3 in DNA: TGTGCCAGCAGCTTACAGGGGATCAGCTACACCTTC.